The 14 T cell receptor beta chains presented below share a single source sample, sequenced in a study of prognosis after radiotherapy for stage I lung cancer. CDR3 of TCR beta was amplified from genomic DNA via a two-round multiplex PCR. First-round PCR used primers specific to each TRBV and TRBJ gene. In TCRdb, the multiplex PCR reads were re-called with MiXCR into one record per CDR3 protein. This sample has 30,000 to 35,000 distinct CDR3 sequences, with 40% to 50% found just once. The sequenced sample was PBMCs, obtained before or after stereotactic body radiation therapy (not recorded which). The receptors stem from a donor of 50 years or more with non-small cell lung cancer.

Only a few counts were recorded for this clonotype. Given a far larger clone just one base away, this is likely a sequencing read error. The CDR3: CASSYGGSLSYDQYF. The CDR3 coding sequence is TGTGCCAGCAGTTACGGCGGGAGCCTCTCCTACGATCAGTACTTC. J is TRBJ2-7 and V is TRBV6-9, with TRBD2 identical over 7 bases. CDR1 and CDR2 from the germline V gene are MNHGY and SVAAGI. The CDR3 runs to 15 residues.

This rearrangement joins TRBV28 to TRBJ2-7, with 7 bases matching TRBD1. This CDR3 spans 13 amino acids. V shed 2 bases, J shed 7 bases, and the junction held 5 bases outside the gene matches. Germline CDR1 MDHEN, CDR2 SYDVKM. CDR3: CASSLTTGREQYF. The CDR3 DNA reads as TGTGCCAGCAGTTTAACGACAGGGAGAGAGCAGTACTTC.

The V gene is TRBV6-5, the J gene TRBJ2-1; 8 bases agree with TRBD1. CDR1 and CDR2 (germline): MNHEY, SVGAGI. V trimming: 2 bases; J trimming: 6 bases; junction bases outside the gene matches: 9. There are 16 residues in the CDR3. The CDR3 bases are TGTGCCAGCAGTTACGACAGGGGAGGACGGCGCAATGAGCAGTTCTTC. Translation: CASSYDRGGRRNEQFF.

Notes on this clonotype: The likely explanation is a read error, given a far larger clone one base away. The CDR3 loop reads CASKCSDTGELFF. The DNA for the CDR3 is TGTGCCAGCAAGTGCTCAGACACCGGGGAGCTGTTTTTT. V is TRBV6-2 or TRBV6-3 and J is TRBJ2-2; D ambiguous. This CDR3 is built from 13 residues. Germline V CDR1 and CDR2: MNHEY, SVGEGT. V dropped 7 bases and J dropped 3 bases, with 9 bases sitting between them.

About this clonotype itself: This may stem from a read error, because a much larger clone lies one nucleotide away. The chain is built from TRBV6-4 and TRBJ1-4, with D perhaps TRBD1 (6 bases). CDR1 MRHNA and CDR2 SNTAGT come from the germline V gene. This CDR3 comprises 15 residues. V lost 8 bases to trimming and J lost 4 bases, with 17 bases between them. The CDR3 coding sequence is TGTGCCAGCCTCCCGCAGGGGATTAGTAATGAAAAACTGTTTTTT. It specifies CASLPQGISNEKLFF.

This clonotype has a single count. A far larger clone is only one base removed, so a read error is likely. The CDR3 spells CASSLVGTGPSSQHF. DNA of the CDR3: TGTGCCAGCAGCTTAGTAGGGACAGGGCCATCCTCCCAGCATTTT. The chain has TRBV7-9 and TRBJ1-5; 9 bases map to TRBD1. V gave up 1 base and J gave up 11 bases; unmatched junction bases: 9. Germline values: CDR1 SEHNR, CDR2 FQNEAQ (reference sequence). The CDR3 is made up of 15 amino acids.

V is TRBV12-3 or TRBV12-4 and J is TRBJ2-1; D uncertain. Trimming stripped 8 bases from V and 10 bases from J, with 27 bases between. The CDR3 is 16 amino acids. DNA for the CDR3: TGTGCCAGCCTTAGTAGTGGTCGAATTGACGAGGACGAGCAGTTCTTC. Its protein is CASLSSGRIDEDEQFF.

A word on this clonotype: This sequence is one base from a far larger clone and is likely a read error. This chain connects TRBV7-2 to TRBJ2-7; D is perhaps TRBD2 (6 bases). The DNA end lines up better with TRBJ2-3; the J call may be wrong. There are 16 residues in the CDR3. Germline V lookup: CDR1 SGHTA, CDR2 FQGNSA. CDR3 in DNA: TGTGCCAGCAGCTTAGTCGGCGGGACCCGCCATGGTACGCAGTATTTT. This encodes CASSLVGGTRHGTQYF.

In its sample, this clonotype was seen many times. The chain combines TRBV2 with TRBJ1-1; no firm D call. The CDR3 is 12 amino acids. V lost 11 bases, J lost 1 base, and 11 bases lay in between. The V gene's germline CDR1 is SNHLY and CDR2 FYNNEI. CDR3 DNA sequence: TGTGCCGGGAGGGTTGGGAACACTGAAGCTTTCTTT. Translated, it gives CAGRVGNTEAFF.

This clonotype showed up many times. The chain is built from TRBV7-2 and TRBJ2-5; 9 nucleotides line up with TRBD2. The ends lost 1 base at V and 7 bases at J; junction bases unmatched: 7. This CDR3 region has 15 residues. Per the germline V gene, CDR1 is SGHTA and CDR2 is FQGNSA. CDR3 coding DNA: TGTGCCAGCAGCTTAGTAGCTAGCGGGGACGGGACCCAGTACTTC. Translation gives CASSLVASGDGTQYF.

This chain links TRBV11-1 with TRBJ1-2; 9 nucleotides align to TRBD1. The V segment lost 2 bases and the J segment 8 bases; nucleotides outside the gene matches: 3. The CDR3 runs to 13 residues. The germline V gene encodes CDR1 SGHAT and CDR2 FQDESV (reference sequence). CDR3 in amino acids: CASSLNRGRGYTF. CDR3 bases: TGTGCCAGCAGCTTAAACAGGGGGCGCGGCTACACCTTC. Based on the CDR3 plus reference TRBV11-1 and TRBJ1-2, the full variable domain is EAEVAQSPRYKITEKSQAVAFWCDPISGHATLYWYRQILGQGPELLVQFQDESVVDDSQLPKDRFSAERLKGVDSTLKIQPAELGDSAMYLCASSLNRGRGYTFGSGTRLTVV.

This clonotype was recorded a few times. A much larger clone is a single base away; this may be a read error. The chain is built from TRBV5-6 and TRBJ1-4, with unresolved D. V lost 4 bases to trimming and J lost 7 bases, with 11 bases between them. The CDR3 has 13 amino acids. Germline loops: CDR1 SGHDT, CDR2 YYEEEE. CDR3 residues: CASSIGRTEKLFF. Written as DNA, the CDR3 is TGTGCCAGCAGCATCGGACGGACTGAAAAACTGTTTTTT.

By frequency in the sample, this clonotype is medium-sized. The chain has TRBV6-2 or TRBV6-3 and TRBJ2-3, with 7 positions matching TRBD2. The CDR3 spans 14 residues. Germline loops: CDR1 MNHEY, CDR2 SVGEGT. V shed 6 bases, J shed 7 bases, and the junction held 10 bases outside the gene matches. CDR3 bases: TGTGCCAGCAGCCGCCTAGCGGAGCCTAATACGCAGTATTTT. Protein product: CASSRLAEPNTQYF.

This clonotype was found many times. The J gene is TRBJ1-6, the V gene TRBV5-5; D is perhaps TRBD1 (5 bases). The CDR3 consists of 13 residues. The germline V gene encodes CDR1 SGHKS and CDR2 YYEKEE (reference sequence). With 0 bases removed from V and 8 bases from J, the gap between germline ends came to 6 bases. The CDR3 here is CASSLARDSPLHF. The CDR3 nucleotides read TGTGCCAGCAGCTTGGCCAGGGATTCACCCCTCCACTTT.